The T cell receptor beta chain under discussion was sequenced for a study of T-cell memory formation after mild COVID-19. Across the study: TCR clusters were mostly donor specific.

Only a few counts were recorded for this clonotype. No antigen is known for it. General observations from the study: Mainly CM and EM harbored the contracting CD4+ clones; mainly EMRA harbored the CD8+ ones. Clones that contracted from day 15 to 85 were balanced CD4/CD8, while later expanders leaned CD4+.

TCRdb called the 5' RACE reads again in MiXCR, with one record for every CDR3 protein. The sample includes 380,000 or so distinct CDR3 sequences, roughly 13% of them seen just once. Between the trimmed V and J ends, which lost 1 base and 5 bases, there was a span of 17 bases. Per germline, CDR1 SGHAT and CDR2 FQNNGV. The CDR3 runs to 16 residues. Source material: PBMCs or a T cell subset sorted from them (not recorded which). The chain has TRBV11-2 and TRBJ2-5, with D hard to call. This sequence originates from a man younger than 35 who had mild COVID-19 (a few samples of this study predate the infection). Cell type and time point are not known. In nucleotides, the CDR3 is TGTGCCAGCAGCTTAGCCTCGGACCCCTTGGGGGAGACCCAGTACTTC. Translation gives CASSLASDPLGETQYF.